Below are 24 T cell receptor beta chains sequenced from a single sample in a study of T cells in Graves' hyperthyroidism and ophthalmopathy. Authors of the study amplified TCR beta CDR3 regions from RNA transcripts. Researchers ran a first-round RT-PCR on the TCR CDR3 using the HTBI primer set. Using its own MiXCR run on the multiplex PCR reads, TCRdb lists one record per CDR3 protein. Here the sample spans roughly 300,000 distinct CDR3 sequences, roughly 20% being singletons. Material for sequencing was blood. Receptor source: a woman in her forties or fifties with Graves' hyperthyroidism.

This clonotype has at least ten counts. This sequence joins TRBV12-3 or TRBV12-4 and TRBJ1-4; 10 positions agree with TRBD1. The CDR3 has 16 amino acids. V was clipped by 2 bases and J by 5 bases; unmatched bases: 5. The CDR3, as DNA: TGTGCCAGCAGTTTAAACAGGGACAGGGGAAATGAAAAACTGTTTTTT. Its protein product is CASSLNRDRGNEKLFF.

V and J are TRBV28 and TRBJ2-7, with D hard to call. This CDR3 spans 11 amino acids. Germline CDR1 and CDR2: MDHEN and SYDVKM. Trimming stripped 7 bases from V and 6 bases from J, with 10 bases between. CDR3 sequence: CASTKRSEQYF. In DNA, the CDR3 is TGTGCCAGCACCAAACGATCCGAGCAGTACTTC.

This clonotype was detected many times. The chain joins TRBV18 to TRBJ2-2; D remains ambiguous. Germline lookup yields CDR1 KGHSH and CDR2 LQKENI. V lost 5 bases and J 1 base, leaving 8 bases between the germline ends. The CDR3 runs to 14 residues. The CDR3, as DNA: TGTGCCAGCTCAGCGACGGTGAACACCGGGGAGCTGTTTTTT. Translating it yields CASSATVNTGELFF.

There are many counts of this clonotype. The chain uses TRBV12-3 or TRBV12-4 and TRBJ2-5, with a possible D match to TRBD2 (5 bases). The CDR3 has 14 amino acids. Trimming left V 5 bases short and J 5 bases short, with 15 bases between. CDR3 in amino acids: CASSRVTRWETQYF. The DNA of the CDR3 is TGTGCCAGCAGTCGCGTAACTAGGTGGGAGACCCAGTACTTC.

The CDR3 loop reads CASSLGQASGNTIYF. The CDR3 DNA is TGCGCCAGCAGCTTGGGACAGGCCTCTGGAAACACCATATATTTT. V usage is TRBV5-1 and J usage is TRBJ1-3; possibly TRBD1 for D (6 bases). The germline CDR1 and CDR2 sequences are SGHRS and YFSETQ. Trimming took 0 bases from V and 0 from J, leaving 7 bases between them. This CDR3 is built from 15 residues.

This clonotype was counted at least ten times. The chain is built from TRBV3-1 and TRBJ2-1; D is uncertain. The V gene lost 0 bases and the J gene lost 9 bases, with 6 bases spanning the gap. The CDR3 spans 12 residues. Germline V gene data show CDR1 as LGHDT and CDR2 as YNNKEL (reference sequence). As DNA, the CDR3 is TGTGCCAGCAGCCAAGAAGTGGGTGAGCAGTTCTTC. Its protein is CASSQEVGEQFF.

Many counts were recorded for this clonotype. The genes are TRBV5-1 and TRBJ2-1; D remains ambiguous. V shed 0 bases and J shed 4 bases, with 11 bases lying between them. The CDR3 consists of 15 residues. Germline V gene data show CDR1 as SGHRS and CDR2 as YFSETQ. This CDR3 is CASSLASDGYNEQFF. The DNA for the CDR3 is TGCGCCAGCAGCTTGGCCTCGGACGGATACAATGAGCAGTTCTTC.

A single count supports this clonotype. The chain is built from TRBV7-9 and TRBJ1-1, with 7 bases identical to TRBD1. The junction had 15 bases not matched to a gene; V was cut back by 8 bases and J by 6 bases. The CDR3 loop spans 15 amino acids. The V gene's germline CDR1 is SEHNR and CDR2 FQNEAQ (reference sequence). The CDR3 protein is CASDLGEGAEAEAFF. The CDR3 bases are TGTGCCAGCGATCTCGGGGAGGGGGCGGAGGCTGAAGCTTTCTTT.

With regard to this clonotype: This clone may be a read error of a much larger clone one base away. V gene TRBV30 combines with J gene TRBJ1-1; D remains unclear. The CDR3 sequence is 12 residues long. Germline assignment: CDR1 GTSNPN and CDR2 SVGIG (reference sequence). CDR3 amino acids: CARSPGSTEAFF. In nucleotides, the CDR3 is TGTGCCCGGAGTCCGGGGAGCACTGAAGCTTTCTTT.

With respect to this clonotype: The germline gene is not matched at one end of the junction; a read error may be the cause. V is TRBV2 and J is TRBJ2-1; D unclear. The J call may be incorrect, as the DNA end agrees better with TRBJ2-7. Germline lookup yields CDR1 SNHLY and CDR2 FYNNEI. This CDR3 spans 13 amino acids. The CDR3 spells CAGSERVYNEQYF. The CDR3 DNA is TGTGCCGGCAGTGAAAGGGTGTACAATGAGCAGTACTTC.

In this sample, this clonotype turned up many times. This chain links TRBV20-1 with TRBJ2-1; D may be TRBD1 or TRBD2 (5 bases each). This CDR3 comprises 11 residues. The V gene lost 4 bases and the J gene lost 8 bases, with 9 bases spanning the gap. Germline V gene sequence: CDR1 DFQATT, CDR2 SNEGSKA (reference sequence). CDR3 protein: CSATGTYEQFF. CDR3 bases: TGCAGTGCTACAGGGACCTATGAGCAGTTCTTC.

This clonotype was detected only once. The chain couples TRBV7-2 to TRBJ1-1, with a tentative D call TRBD1 (5 bases). The CDR3 covers 14 residues. V was clipped by 5 bases and J by 9 bases, with 19 bases between them. In germline, CDR1 is SGHTA, CDR2 FQGNSA. CDR3 bases: TGTGCCAGCAGCCCGGGGGGACGTTATCCTAAAGCTTTCTTT. Its protein is CASSPGGRYPKAFF.

The genes are TRBV28 and TRBJ1-4; 10 positions agree with TRBD1. The length of the CDR3 is 14 residues. J gave up 8 bases and V 4 bases, and 4 bases lay outside the gene matches. Germline-derived CDR1 and CDR2 are MDHEN and SYDVKM. Here the CDR3 reads CASSSGQGSEKLFF. CDR3 coding DNA: TGTGCCAGCAGTTCGGGACAGGGGTCCGAAAAACTGTTTTTT. Full variable domain (outside the CDR3, taken from reference TRBV28 and TRBJ1-4): DVKVTQSSRYLVKRTGEKVFLECVQDMDHENMFWYRQDPGLGLRLIYFSYDVKMKEKGDIPEGYSVSREKKERFSLILESASTNQTSMYLCASSSGQGSEKLFFGSGTQLSVL.

Turning to this clonotype: A read error may explain this, as a much larger clone is one base away. The DNA is omitted, as the CDR3 cannot be located on it reliably, and the CDR3 follows TCRdb's listing. The genes are TRBV12-5 and TRBJ2-5. Germline assignment: CDR1 LGHNT and CDR2 FRNRAP. The CDR3 totals 14 residues, both ends included. The CDR3 spells CASGPPVCQETQYF.

J is TRBJ1-1 and V is TRBV5-1, with 8 bases that match TRBD1. CDR1 SGHRS and CDR2 YFSETQ come from the germline V gene. The trim removed 3 bases at V and 1 base at J, leaving 5 bases unmatched. This CDR3 region has 15 residues. CDR3 protein: CASSYRQGPNTEAFF. Here the CDR3 DNA reads TGCGCCAGCAGCTACCGACAGGGGCCGAACACTGAAGCTTTCTTT.

This clonotype was recorded at least ten times. The gene calls are TRBV2 and TRBJ1-2; TRBD1 agrees at 12 bases. The V gene's germline CDR1 is SNHLY and CDR2 FYNNEI. The CDR3 runs to 14 residues. V was pared by 5 bases and J by 7 bases, with 5 bases of the junction left unmatched. For the CDR3, the DNA is TGTGCCAGCAGTAGGGACAGGGGGCAGAGTGGCTACACCTTC. This encodes CASSRDRGQSGYTF.

This chain connects TRBV20-1 to TRBJ2-6; TRBD2 agrees at 9 bases. V lost 6 bases to trimming and J lost 0 bases; unmatched junction nucleotides: 9. The CDR3 covers 17 residues. Germline loops: CDR1 DFQATT, CDR2 SNEGSKA (reference sequence). CDR3 in amino acids: CSAKTSGSISGANVLTF. For the CDR3, the DNA is TGCAGTGCCAAAACTAGCGGGTCTATCTCTGGGGCCAACGTCCTGACTTTC.

In its sample, this clonotype was seen many times. The chain has TRBV2 and TRBJ2-1; D possibly corresponds to TRBD2 (5 bases). The CDR3 totals 14 residues. Trimming took off 4 bases at V and 9 bases at J, with 16 bases between the two ends. The germline gives CDR1 SNHLY, CDR2 FYNNEI. The CDR3 here is CASSAITEGVEQFF. The CDR3 DNA is TGTGCCAGCAGTGCCATAACCGAGGGCGTTGAGCAGTTCTTC.

This clonotype was detected only a few times. V and J are TRBV29-1 and TRBJ1-1; TRBD1 might be the D (5 bases). CDR3 length equals 13 residues. Trimming took 7 bases from V and 2 from J, leaving 14 bases between them. Germline V gene lookup returns CDR1 SQVTM and CDR2 ANQGSEA. The CDR3 region has the DNA TGCAGCGCCCGGAAGACAGCCAACACTGAAGCTTTCTTT. This translates into CSARKTANTEAFF.

The rearrangement joins TRBV9 to TRBJ2-3; D possibly corresponds to TRBD2 (5 bases). The CDR3 is 14 residues long. The V and J ends lost 3 bases and 1 base respectively, with 9 bases between them. CDR1 and CDR2 from the germline V gene are SGDLS and YYNGEE. The chain's CDR3 is CASSAGLGTDTQYF. The CDR3 nucleotides read TGTGCCAGCAGCGCCGGACTGGGCACAGATACGCAGTATTTT.

In this sample, this clonotype turned up many times. The rearrangement joins TRBV3-1 to TRBJ2-6, with unresolved D. Germline loops: CDR1 LGHDT, CDR2 YNNKEL (reference sequence). The CDR3 has 15 amino acids. V was pared by 0 bases and J by 1 base, with 4 bases between. CDR3 sequence (DNA): TGTGCCAGCAGCCAAGATATGTCTGGGGCCAACGTCCTGACTTTC. This codes for CASSQDMSGANVLTF.

In this sample, this clonotype turned up many times. J is TRBJ2-1 and V is TRBV3-1, with D perhaps TRBD1 (5 bases). CDR3 length: 15 residues. CDR1 is LGHDT and CDR2 is YNNKEL in the germline V gene (reference sequence). Trimming removed 4 bases at V and 9 bases at J, with 19 bases between. CDR3 region: CASSPLLGQGREQFF. Written as DNA, the CDR3 is TGTGCCAGCAGCCCGCTTTTAGGCCAGGGCCGTGAGCAGTTCTTC.

In its sample, this clonotype was seen many times. The chain recombines TRBV5-1 with TRBJ1-5, with D perhaps TRBD1 (6 bases). This CDR3 contains 15 residues. Germline CDR1 and CDR2: SGHRS and YFSETQ. The V end was cut by 0 bases, the J end by 6 bases, with 13 bases between. CDR3 coding DNA: TGCGCCAGCAGCTTGGGAGATGGGGGGCCTCAGCCCCAGCATTTT. Encoded protein: CASSLGDGGPQPQHF.

This clonotype was detected a few times. The CDR3 loop is CASSPVRRGPSTTNSPLHF. The CDR3 DNA sequence: TGTGCCAGCTCACCAGTGAGGAGGGGGCCCTCTACTACCAATTCACCCCTCCACTTT. This chain uses TRBV18 with TRBJ1-6, with 7 positions matching TRBD1. Germline CDR1 reads KGHSH; CDR2 reads LQKENI. There are 19 residues in the CDR3. With V trimmed by 2 bases and J by 7 bases, 17 bases remained unmatched.